This TCR beta chain was documented in a study of blood T cell repertoires in COVID-19. Study background: Spain, Italy and the United States supplied samples that represented acute and convalescent COVID-19. T cells, B-cell-depleted T cells, or PBMCs supplied cDNA or gDNA.

Allocation to cohorts depended on clinical history reported by the participants. The CDR3 is 15 residues long. V gave up 7 bases and J gave up 3 bases, with 16 bases separating them. CDR1 and CDR2 (germline): SNHLY, FYNNEI. TCRdb keeps only in-frame clones here, not all; method: immunoSEQ multiplex PCR. The table includes about 250,000 clones, 65% to 90% detected once. Sequencing was performed on PBMCs or T cells enriched from blood (not recorded which). This chain links TRBV2 with TRBJ2-1; the D gene is possibly TRBD2 (5 bases). This TCR was sampled from a man in his forties who had recovered from COVID-19. CDR3 loop: CASTPEGTGYNEQFF. Here the CDR3 DNA reads TGTGCCAGCACCCCCGAGGGCACGGGCTACAATGAGCAGTTCTTC.